The 2 T cell receptor beta chains below were found in one sample sequenced in a study of memory CD8 T cells in hepatitis C reinfection. Time point: peak reinfection, 3 to 8 weeks after reinfection detection. TCR sequencing was done directly ex vivo on sorted cells, without expansion in vitro. Measured with immunoSEQ multiplex PCR; TCRdb has only the in-frame clones, and not every one. Found here are more than 35,000 clones, approximately 90% of them singletons; the top ten hold 1.2%. Sequenced sample: naive CD8+ T cells sorted from blood. Receptors originate from a man between 18 and 35 years old with hepatitis C virus infection.

The chain combines TRBV30 with TRBJ2-7; 7 bases are shared with TRBD1. The CDR3 has 14 residues. CDR1 is GTSNPN, CDR2 SVGIG, per germline (reference sequence). With 1 base clipped from V and 6 bases from J, the junction kept 9 bases outside the gene matches. The CDR3 region is CAWSEATGSFEQYV. The CDR3, as DNA: TGTGCCTGGAGTGAGGCGACAGGGAGTTTCGAGCAGTACGTC.

This clone has just one count. The DNA of the CDR3 is TGTGCCAGCAGCCCCTGGAGAGAAAGCGGGGTTACCTACGAGCAGTACTTC. Translation gives CASSPWRESGVTYEQYF. V and J are TRBV7-8 and TRBJ2-7; 7 bases map to TRBD2. Germline V gives CDR1 SGHVS, CDR2 FQNEAQ. The J segment lost 2 bases and the V segment lost 5 bases, leaving 15 bases of the junction unmatched. The CDR3 has 17 amino acids.